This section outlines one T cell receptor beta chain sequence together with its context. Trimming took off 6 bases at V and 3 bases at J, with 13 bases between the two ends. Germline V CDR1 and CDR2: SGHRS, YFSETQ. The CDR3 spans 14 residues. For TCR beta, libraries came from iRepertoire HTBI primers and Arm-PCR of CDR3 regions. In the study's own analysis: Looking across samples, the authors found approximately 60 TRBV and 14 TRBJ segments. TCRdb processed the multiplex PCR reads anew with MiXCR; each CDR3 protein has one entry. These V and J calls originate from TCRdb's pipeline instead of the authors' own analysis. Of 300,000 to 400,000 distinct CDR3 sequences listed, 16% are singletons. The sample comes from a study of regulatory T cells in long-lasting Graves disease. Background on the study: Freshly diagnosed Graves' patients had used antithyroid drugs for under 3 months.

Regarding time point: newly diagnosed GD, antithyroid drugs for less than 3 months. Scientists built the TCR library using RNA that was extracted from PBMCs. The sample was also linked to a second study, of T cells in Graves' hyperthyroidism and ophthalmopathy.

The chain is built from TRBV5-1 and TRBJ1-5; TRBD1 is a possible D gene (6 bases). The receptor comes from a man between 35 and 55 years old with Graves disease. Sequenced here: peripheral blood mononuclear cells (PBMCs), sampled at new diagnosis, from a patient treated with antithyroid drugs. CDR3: CASNLDSFNQPQHF. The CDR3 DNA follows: TGCGCCAGCAATCTGGACAGCTTCAATCAGCCCCAGCATTTT.